This TCR beta chain was recovered during a study of blood T cell repertoires in COVID-19. Losses at the gene ends were 5 bases for V and 14 bases for J; bases not matched to a gene: 14. Germline V gene lookup returns CDR1 MDHEN and CDR2 SYDVKM. This CDR3 is 14 amino acids long. TCRdb keeps only in-frame clones here, not all; method: immunoSEQ multiplex PCR. This sample carries tens of thousands of clones, roughly 70% of them seen once, and the ten largest clones take roughly 8.8%. The sample comprised peripheral blood. This receptor was obtained from an older woman with acute or convalescent COVID-19. V gene TRBV28 combines with J gene TRBJ1-4; TRBD1 aligns across 7 bases. The DNA of the CDR3 is TGTGCCAGCAGTGGTCGGACAGGTTTCGCCGCCCTGTTTTTT. This gives the protein CASSGRTGFAALFF.